Presented here are 27 T cell receptor beta chains from one specimen sequenced in a study of cytomegalovirus exposure and HLA in healthy donors (dated by TCRdb to about 2017). Library construction relied on the immunoSEQ multiplex PCR assay. For the multiplex PCR, a mixture combining 60 forward primers for TCR Vbeta segments and 13 reverse primers for TCR Jbeta segments was used. Imported from immuneACCESS, the table was reduced by TCRdb to in-frame sequences with V and J called. These copies leave out some clones; in studies compared against another copy, an unresolved V gene accounts for under half, and the cause of the remainder is not known. The sample table includes approximately 110,000 clones. The ten largest clones capture roughly 1% of the sample. The sequencing input was PBMCs. Every receptor here comes from a man aged 18 to 30 in good health and CMV-seronegative.

V is TRBV18 and J is TRBJ1-2; TRBD1 matches at 7 bases. The length of the CDR3 is 15 residues. The germline V gene encodes CDR1 KGHSH and CDR2 LQKENI. The ends lost 3 bases at V and 4 bases at J; junction bases unmatched: 8. CDR3 DNA sequence: TGTGCCAGCTCACCCACAGGGGACGGTTTCTATGGCTACACCTTC. Protein product: CASSPTGDGFYGYTF.

The V gene is TRBV27, the J gene TRBJ1-4; the D is unclear. The germline gives CDR1 MNHEY, CDR2 SMNVEV (reference sequence). V was clipped by 3 bases and J by 5 bases, with 7 bases between them. This CDR3 has 13 residues. The CDR3 sequence is CASSLIENEKLFF. The CDR3 nucleotides read TGTGCCAGCAGTTTGATAGAAAATGAAAAACTGTTTTTT.

This chain links TRBV18 with TRBJ1-4; D not resolved. Germline lookup yields CDR1 KGHSH and CDR2 LQKENI. Trimming pared 3 bases from V and 0 bases from J, leaving 14 bases between. The CDR3 extends over 17 amino acids. The CDR3 coding sequence is TGTGCCAGCTCACCTCGATATGATGGAGCAACTAATGAAAAACTGTTTTTT. This translates into CASSPRYDGATNEKLFF. The full variable domain, rest sourced from reference TRBV18 and TRBJ1-4, is NAGVMQNPRHLVRRRGQEARLRCSPMKGHSHVYWYRQLPEEGLKFMVYLQKENIIDESGMPKERFSAEFPKEGPSILRIQQVVRGDSAAYFCASSPRYDGATNEKLFFGSGTQLSVL.

The chain uses TRBV6-5 and TRBJ2-1, with 7 bases fitting TRBD2. Trimming cost V 8 bases and J 7 bases; bases outside gene matches: 8. CDR1 is MNHEY, CDR2 SVGAGI, per germline. The CDR3 covers 13 residues. DNA for the CDR3: TGTGCCAGCTCCGCGGCGGGGGAGAATGAGCAGTTCTTC. It is translated as CASSAAGENEQFF.

The chain joins TRBV20-1 to TRBJ2-5; maybe TRBD2 (5 bases). The CDR3 covers 11 residues. Germline CDR1 DFQATT, CDR2 SNEGSKA (reference sequence). V was pared by 1 base and J by 9 bases, with 9 bases between. The CDR3 DNA follows: TGCAGTGCTAGAGCGGGGAGCGCCCAGTACTTC. It codes for CSARAGSAQYF.

J is TRBJ1-6 and V is TRBV19; tentatively, D is TRBD1 (6 bases). This CDR3 has 15 amino acids. Between the trimmed V and J ends, which lost 3 bases and 10 bases, there was a span of 16 bases. Germline V gene lookup returns CDR1 LNHDA and CDR2 SQIVND (reference sequence). The CDR3 DNA reads TGTGCCAGTAGTATCGGGTTGGCGGGGGGCTCACCCCTCCACTTT. Translation gives CASSIGLAGGSPLHF.

This chain joins TRBV5-1 and TRBJ1-2; TRBD1 is a possible D gene (6 bases). The CDR3 extends over 13 amino acids. Trimming cost V 4 bases and J 7 bases, with 14 bases left between them. Germline V CDR1 and CDR2: SGHRS, YFSETQ. CDR3 region: CASSPGGGRGYTF. In DNA, the CDR3 is TGCGCCAGCAGCCCTGGGGGGGGCCGTGGCTACACCTTC.

This chain uses TRBV18 with TRBJ2-1; weak D call: TRBD2 (6 bases). This CDR3 has 13 amino acids. Germline CDR1 is KGHSH and CDR2 is LQKENI. V was shortened by 4 bases and J by 12 bases, with 16 bases between the two germline ends. CDR3 protein: CASSLGADGGQFF. The CDR3 coding sequence is TGTGCCAGCTCACTCGGGGCTGACGGGGGGCAGTTCTTC.

The rearrangement uses TRBV11-3 and TRBJ2-7; D perhaps matches TRBD1 (5 bases). CDR3 length: 13 residues. Germline-derived CDR1 and CDR2 are SGHNT and YENEEA. Trimming took off 1 base at V and 3 bases at J, with 7 bases between the two ends. CDR3 protein: CASSLGRVYEQYF. CDR3 nucleotides: TGTGCCAGCAGCTTAGGCAGGGTCTACGAGCAGTACTTC.

This chain uses TRBV6-1 with TRBJ2-1; 7 bases align to TRBD2. The CDR3 is made up of 17 amino acids. After removal of 2 bases from V and 3 bases from J, the junction contained 10 bases not matched to a gene. Germline loops: CDR1 MNHNS, CDR2 SASEGT. The CDR3 sequence is CASSESSGRSIYNEQFF. CDR3 coding DNA: TGTGCCAGCAGTGAATCTAGCGGAAGGTCGATCTACAATGAGCAGTTCTTC.

V gene TRBV28 combines with J gene TRBJ1-5; 7 positions match TRBD1. There are 15 residues in the CDR3. Per the germline V gene, CDR1 is MDHEN and CDR2 is SYDVKM. V was clipped by 7 bases and J by 6 bases; unmatched bases: 12. The CDR3 reads CASTPADRDFQPQHF. In DNA form, the CDR3 reads TGTGCCAGCACCCCCGCCGACAGGGATTTTCAGCCCCAGCATTTT.

The gene calls are TRBV19 and TRBJ1-2; 7 nucleotides match TRBD1. Germline V lookup: CDR1 LNHDA, CDR2 SQIVND (reference sequence). This CDR3 has 14 amino acids. J lost 6 bases, V lost 7 bases, and 11 bases had no gene match. As DNA, the CDR3 is TGTGCCAGTAAGCCAGGGGGAACGGGCGATGGCTACACCTTC. Its protein is CASKPGGTGDGYTF.

V gene TRBV7-9 combines with J gene TRBJ1-2, with 9 bases aligning to TRBD1. Germline-derived CDR1 and CDR2 are SEHNR and FQNEAQ (reference sequence). The CDR3 length is 18 residues. Unmatched junction bases numbered 17, after V lost 3 bases and J lost 6 bases. The CDR3 is CASSLGRAGTGTGNGYTF. The CDR3 region has the DNA TGTGCCAGCAGCTTGGGCCGGGCGGGGACCGGGACAGGGAATGGCTACACCTTC. Supplemented by reference TRBV7-9 and TRBJ1-2, the full variable domain reads DTGVSQNPRHKITKRGQNVTFRCDPISEHNRLYWYRQTLGQGPEFLTYFQNEAQLEKSRLLSDRFSAERPKGSFSTLEIQRTEQGDSAMYLCASSLGRAGTGTGNGYTFGSGTRLTVV.

The genes are TRBV6-1 and TRBJ1-2; D is unresolved. Germline V gene sequence: CDR1 MNHNS, CDR2 SASEGT. Trimming removed 0 bases at V and 1 base at J, with 3 bases between. The CDR3 consists of 13 residues. The CDR3 DNA is TGTGCCAGCAGTGAAGCCAGTAACTATGGCTACACCTTC. This sequence encodes CASSEASNYGYTF.

The chain carries TRBV5-1 and TRBJ1-1; 7 bases align to TRBD1. From germline, CDR1 is SGHRS and CDR2 YFSETQ. The CDR3 is made up of 15 amino acids. After removal of 4 bases from V and 0 bases from J, the junction contained 6 bases not matched to a gene. CDR3 bases: TGCGCCAGCAGCGGGGGACAGAGCATGAACACTGAAGCTTTCTTT. Translation gives CASSGGQSMNTEAFF.

For this clone: Other DNA sequences in this specimen translate into the identical CDR3. The V gene is TRBV5-1, the J gene TRBJ2-7; 9 bases line up with TRBD1. Germline CDR1 reads SGHRS; CDR2 reads YFSETQ. V was clipped by 0 bases and J by 2 bases; unmatched bases: 0. The CDR3 sequence is 14 residues long. CDR3 bases: TGCGCCAGCAGCTTGGGACAGGGGGCCTACGAGCAGTACTTC. It is translated as CASSLGQGAYEQYF. Combining the CDR3 with reference TRBV5-1 and TRBJ2-7 gives the whole variable domain KAGVTQTPRYLIKTRGQQVTLSCSPISGHRSVSWYQQTPGQGLQFLFEYFSETQRNKGNFPGRFSGRQFSNSRSEMNVSTLELGDSALYLCASSLGQGAYEQYFGPGTRLTVT.

The chain carries TRBV30 and TRBJ1-6, with TRBD1 as a possible D gene (6 bases). The ends were cut back, 5 bases at V and 5 bases at J, with 10 bases in the middle. CDR1 is GTSNPN, CDR2 SVGIG, per germline (reference sequence). The CDR3 has 13 residues. CDR3 region: CAWGTQDNSPLHF. DNA for the CDR3: TGTGCCTGGGGGACACAAGATAATTCACCCCTCCACTTT. The entire variable domain, with the rest obtained from reference TRBV30 and TRBJ1-6, is as follows: SQTIHQWPATLVQPVGSPLSLECTVEGTSNPNLYWYRQAAGRGLQLLFYSVGIGQISSEVPQNLSASRPQDRQFILSSKKLLLSDSGFYLCAWGTQDNSPLHFGNGTRLTVT.

V gene TRBV19 combines with J gene TRBJ2-2, with no clear D. Trimming left V 5 bases short and J 0 bases short, with 4 bases between. CDR3 length: 13 residues. Germline V gene lookup returns CDR1 LNHDA and CDR2 SQIVND (reference sequence). The DNA of the CDR3 is TGTGCCAGTAGTCAGACGAACACCGGGGAGCTGTTTTTT. Its translation: CASSQTNTGELFF.

V usage is TRBV28 and J usage is TRBJ1-3, with D unresolved. The ends were cut back, 6 bases at V and 10 bases at J, with 16 bases in the middle. Germline V gene sequence: CDR1 MDHEN, CDR2 SYDVKM. The CDR3 runs to 13 residues. The CDR3 loop is CASRGHRFVTIYF. In nucleotides, the CDR3 is TGTGCCAGCAGAGGCCACAGATTCGTGACCATATATTTT.

This chain links TRBV15 with TRBJ2-1; 11 nucleotides agree with TRBD2. This CDR3 has 16 amino acids. Losses at the gene ends were 4 bases for V and 6 bases for J; bases not matched to a gene: 8. Germline loops: CDR1 LNHNV, CDR2 YYDKDF (reference sequence). The CDR3 loop is CATSTLAGGPGNEQFF. CDR3 sequence (DNA): TGTGCCACCAGCACTTTAGCGGGAGGGCCCGGCAATGAGCAGTTCTTC.

The V call is TRBV19, the J call TRBJ2-7; no clear D gene. The V end was cut by 5 bases, the J end by 6 bases, with 17 bases between. The germline V gene has CDR1 LNHDA and CDR2 SQIVND (reference sequence). The CDR3 extends over 14 amino acids. CDR3 loop: CASSPWAPYIEQYF. DNA of the CDR3: TGTGCCAGTAGTCCCTGGGCCCCCTATATCGAGCAGTACTTC.

The genes are TRBV6-5 and TRBJ2-3, with D unresolved. This CDR3 spans 12 amino acids. Per germline, CDR1 MNHEY and CDR2 SVGAGI. The V end was cut by 6 bases, the J end by 6 bases, with 10 bases between. CDR3 coding DNA: TGTGCCAGCAGCCCTGCGGTCGATACGCAGTATTTT. Protein product: CASSPAVDTQYF.

The CDR3 sequence: CASSTGTEQYF. CDR3 nucleotides: TGTGCCTCAAGTACAGGGACCGAGCAGTACTTC. The rearrangement joins TRBV10-3 to TRBJ2-7; tentative D call: TRBD1 (6 bases). V was cut by 11 bases and J by 6 bases, with 14 bases left in between. There are 11 residues in the CDR3. Germline CDR1 is ENHRY and CDR2 is SYGVKD.

J is TRBJ1-2 and V is TRBV10-2; possible D gene TRBD1, 6 bases. Trimming took 2 bases from V and 6 from J, leaving 16 bases between them. The CDR3 is made up of 15 amino acids. The germline V gene has CDR1 WSHSY and CDR2 SAAADI. CDR3 sequence reads: CASSELQGQLNGYTF. CDR3 in DNA: TGCGCCAGCAGTGAGCTACAAGGACAGCTGAATGGCTACACCTTC.

V and J are TRBV2 and TRBJ2-7; 14 bases line up with TRBD2. V lost 6 bases, J lost 3 bases, and 1 base stayed unmatched. CDR3 length: 14 residues. Germline lookup yields CDR1 SNHLY and CDR2 FYNNEI. The CDR3: CASRGLAGVYEQYF. The CDR3 nucleotides read TGTGCCAGCAGGGGACTAGCGGGAGTCTACGAGCAGTACTTC.

The chain employs TRBV5-4 and TRBJ2-3, with 11 bases aligning to TRBD2. CDR1 and CDR2 (germline): SGHNT, YYREEE (reference sequence). The CDR3 runs 15 residues. V lost 6 bases to trimming and J lost 0 bases; unmatched junction nucleotides: 3. The CDR3 sequence: CASTIAGGSTDTQYF. The CDR3 DNA reads TGTGCCAGCACCATAGCGGGAGGGAGCACAGATACGCAGTATTTT.

The V gene is TRBV28, the J gene TRBJ1-5, with 7 bases lining up with TRBD1. The germline CDR1 and CDR2 sequences are MDHEN and SYDVKM. This CDR3 has 14 residues. The CDR3 DNA reads TGTTGTTGTGCAGGGGGAGTTTCGGGTCAGCCCCAGCATTTT. The encoded protein is CCCAGGVSGQPQHF.